The T cell receptor beta chain under discussion was sequenced for a study of blood T cell repertoires in COVID-19. Original data processing: Reference gene primer amplification gave nucleated cell count estimates. Some clones are missing from TCRdb's copy, which holds only in-frame ones; the method was immunoSEQ multiplex PCR. The V and J calls and the clone size are those of that table, but D and trimming were determined from the DNA. The sample consists of 250,000 to 400,000 clones, around 86% of them appearing once. Per the germline V gene, CDR1 is SNHLY and CDR2 is FYNNEI. V lost 4 bases, J lost 5 bases, and 17 bases lay in between. CDR3 length equals 15 residues. Participants' own reports of clinical history determined their cohort assignment. Cohort 3 donors counted as recovered after two negative PCRs, clearance, or resolved symptoms.

This clonotype was sampled from a man aged 55-75 years who had recovered from COVID-19. J is TRBJ1-1 and V is TRBV2; D is ambiguous. Sequencing used PBMCs or T cells enriched from blood (not recorded which). CDR3 nucleotide sequence: TGTGCCAGCAGTGCTTTCGGGGTAGGTGGGACTGAAGCTTTCTTT. Its translation: CASSAFGVGGTEAFF.